The rows below give T cell receptor beta chains drawn from one sample of a study of T cells after yellow fever vaccination. MiXCR, run by TCRdb on the 5' RACE reads, gives a single entry per CDR3 protein. The data show a few hundred thousand distinct CDR3 sequences, 6.5% to 8.5% seen once. This specimen consisted of PBMCs, obtained more than 40 days after the first yellow fever vaccination. The source of these receptors is a man aged 18 to 30 who received the YFV17D yellow fever vaccine. Both conserved end residues are part of each CDR3. D genes are given only for firm matches. Size values are once, few and many counts, or a class for expanded clones, and some rows have none.

length,J,size,V,D,CDR3,DNA
13,TRBJ2-6,many,TRBV7-9,-,CASRDAGANVLTF,TGTGCCAGCAGAGACGCTGGGGCCAACGTCCTGACTTTC
21,TRBJ1-4,many,TRBV5-1,-,CASSPGRRGALANATNEKLFF,TGCGCCAGCAGCCCCGGGCGGAGGGGGGCCCTAGCCAACGCAACTAATGAAAAACTGTTTTTT
15,TRBJ1-4,-,TRBV5-5,-,CASSLTAATNEKLFF,TGTGCCAGCAGCTTGACGGCAGCAACTAATGAAAAACTGTTTTTT
15,TRBJ1-2,few,TRBV9,-,CASSAPREGNYGYTF,TGTGCCAGCAGCGCCCCGAGGGAGGGGAACTATGGCTACACCTTC
17,TRBJ2-1,-,TRBV4-1,-,CASSQGRTGDRKDEQFF,TGCGCCAGCAGCCAAGGACGAACGGGGGACCGCAAGGATGAGCAGTTCTTC
14,TRBJ2-7,-,TRBV5-1,-,CASSPGPGSYEQYF,TGCGCCAGCAGCCCTGGACCGGGATCCTACGAGCAGTACTTC
17,TRBJ2-3,few,TRBV5-1,TRBD1,CASSLEGRADRADTQYF,TGCGCCAGCAGCTTAGAAGGGAGAGCCGACAGGGCCGATACGCAGTATTTT
15,TRBJ2-1,few,TRBV9,TRBD2,CASSVELAGLNEQFF,TGTGCCAGCAGCGTAGAACTAGCGGGGCTTAATGAGCAGTTCTTC
15,TRBJ2-3,few,TRBV20-1,-,CSAGPSWDPVDTQYF,TGCAGTGCTGGACCCTCGTGGGACCCTGTAGATACGCAGTATTTT
15,TRBJ2-7,few,TRBV5-4,TRBD2,CASSYPGGVFDEQYF,TGTGCCAGCAGCTACCCGGGGGGAGTCTTTGACGAGCAGTACTTC
16,TRBJ2-2,-,TRBV18,TRBD2,CASSTGTSGAAGELFF,TGTGCCAGCTCAACCGGGACTAGCGGGGCCGCCGGGGAGCTGTTTTTT
12,TRBJ2-2,many,TRBV7-2,-,CASSPYTGELFF,TGTGCCAGCAGCCCTTACACCGGGGAGCTGTTTTTT
14,TRBJ2-3,-,TRBV7-9,TRBD1,CASSLGTGNVAQYF,TGTGCCAGCAGCTTAGGGACAGGGAACGTTGCGCAGTATTTT
15,TRBJ2-1,-,TRBV3-1,TRBD2,CATSVLAGSGNEQFF,TGTGCCACCAGCGTACTAGCGGGGTCTGGGAATGAGCAGTTCTTC
15,TRBJ1-1,few,TRBV4-3,-,CASSQDSFGDTEAFF,TGCGCCAGCAGCCAAGATAGCTTTGGGGACACTGAAGCTTTCTTT
16,TRBJ2-3,-,TRBV6-2/TRBV6-3,TRBD2,CASSSSSGGRTDTQYF,TGTGCCAGCAGTTCGTCGTCGGGGGGGCGCACAGATACGCAGTATTTT
19,TRBJ2-1,many,TRBV4-3,-,CASSQVGDGTYGARDEQFF,TGCGCCAGCAGCCAAGTGGGGGACGGGACCTACGGTGCCCGCGATGAGCAGTTCTTC
13,TRBJ2-1,few,TRBV5-1,-,CASSLDGRNEQFF,TGCGCCAGCAGCTTGGACGGCCGGAATGAGCAGTTCTTC
13,TRBJ1-1,-,TRBV20-1,TRBD1,CSAKTGWNTGAFF,TGCAGTGCTAAGACAGGGTGGAACACTGGAGCTTTCTTT
12,TRBJ2-5,few,TRBV20-1,-,CSGKTPGETQYF,TGCAGTGGTAAAACGCCAGGGGAGACCCAGTACTTC